Listed here is a single TCR beta chain. This entry belongs to a study of blood T cell repertoires in COVID-19. Across the study: PBMCs, B-cell-depleted T cells, or T cells provided the cDNA or gDNA that made up the material.

Study processing details: Estimation of nucleated cell counts was performed using reference gene primer amplification. Data came from immunoSEQ multiplex PCR; TCRdb stores just in-frame clones and leaves some out. That table gives V, J and clone size, and the DNA gave D and trimming. The data contain some 200,000 clones, 84% of them singletons. This TCR was recovered from a woman in her sixties who had recovered from COVID-19. Input material: peripheral blood.

The CDR3 sequence is CASSVAEGQPQHF. CDR3 DNA sequence: TGTGCCAGCAGTGTGGCGGAGGGTCAGCCCCAGCATTTT. This chain uses TRBV2 with TRBJ1-5, with D unclear. CDR3 length equals 13 residues. Looked up from germline, CDR1 is SNHLY and CDR2 is FYNNEI. V lost 4 bases and J 6 bases, leaving 10 bases between the germline ends.